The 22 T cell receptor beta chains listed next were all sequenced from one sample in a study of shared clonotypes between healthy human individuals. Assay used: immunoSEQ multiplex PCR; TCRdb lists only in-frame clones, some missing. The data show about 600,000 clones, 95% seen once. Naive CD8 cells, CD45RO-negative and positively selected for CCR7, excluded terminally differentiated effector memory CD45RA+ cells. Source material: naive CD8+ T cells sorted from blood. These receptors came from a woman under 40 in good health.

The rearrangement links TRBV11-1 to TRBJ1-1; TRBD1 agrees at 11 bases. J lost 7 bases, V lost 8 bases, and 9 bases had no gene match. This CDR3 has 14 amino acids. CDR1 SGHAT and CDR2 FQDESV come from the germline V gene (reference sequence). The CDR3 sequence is CASAQGQGEFEAFF. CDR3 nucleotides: TGTGCCAGCGCCCAGGGACAGGGGGAATTTGAAGCTTTCTTT.

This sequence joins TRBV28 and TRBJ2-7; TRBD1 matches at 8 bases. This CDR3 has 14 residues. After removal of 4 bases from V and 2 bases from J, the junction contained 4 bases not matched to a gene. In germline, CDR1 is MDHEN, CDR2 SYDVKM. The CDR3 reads CASSSGTGTYEQYF. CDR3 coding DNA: TGTGCCAGCAGTTCCGGGACAGGCACCTACGAGCAGTACTTC.

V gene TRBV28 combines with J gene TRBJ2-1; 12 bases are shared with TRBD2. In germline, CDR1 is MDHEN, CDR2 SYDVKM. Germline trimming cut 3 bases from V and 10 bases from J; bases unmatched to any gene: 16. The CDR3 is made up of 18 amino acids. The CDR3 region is CASSFTSKGLAGFGEQFF. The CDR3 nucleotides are TGTGCCAGCAGTTTCACCTCCAAGGGACTAGCGGGTTTCGGGGAGCAGTTCTTC.

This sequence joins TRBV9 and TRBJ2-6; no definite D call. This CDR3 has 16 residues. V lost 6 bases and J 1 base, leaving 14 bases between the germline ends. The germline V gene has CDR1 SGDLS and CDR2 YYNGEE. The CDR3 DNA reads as TGTGCCAGCACGAGCTCTCAGTTTTCTGGGGCCAACGTCCTGACTTTC. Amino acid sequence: CASTSSQFSGANVLTF.

CDR3 coding DNA: TGTGCCAGCAGCCGATCGGGACCTAACTACAATGAGCAGTTCTTC. Its translation: CASSRSGPNYNEQFF. V and J are TRBV14 and TRBJ2-1; D might be TRBD1 or TRBD2, each matching 5 bases. CDR1 and CDR2 from the germline V gene are SGHDN and FVKESK. The CDR3 is 15 amino acids. V was pared by 4 bases and J by 3 bases, with 13 bases between.

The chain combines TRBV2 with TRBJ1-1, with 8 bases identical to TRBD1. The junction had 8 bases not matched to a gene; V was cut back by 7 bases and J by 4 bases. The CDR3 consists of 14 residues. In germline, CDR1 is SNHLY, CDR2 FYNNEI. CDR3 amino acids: CASKEDREVTEAFF. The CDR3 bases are TGTGCCAGCAAGGAGGACAGGGAAGTCACTGAAGCTTTCTTT.

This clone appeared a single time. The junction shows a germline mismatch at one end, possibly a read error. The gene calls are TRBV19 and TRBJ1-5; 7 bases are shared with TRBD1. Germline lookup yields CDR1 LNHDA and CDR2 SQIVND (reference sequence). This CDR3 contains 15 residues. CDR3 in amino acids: CASSLDREGNQPQHF. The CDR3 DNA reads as TGTGCCAGTAGTCTAGACAGGGAAGGCAATCAGCCCCAGCATTTT.

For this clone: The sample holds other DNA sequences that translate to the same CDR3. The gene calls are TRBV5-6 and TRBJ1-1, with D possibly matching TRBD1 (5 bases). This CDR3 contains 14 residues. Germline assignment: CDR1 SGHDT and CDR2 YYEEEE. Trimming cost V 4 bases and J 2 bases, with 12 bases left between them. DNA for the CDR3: TGTGCCAGCAGCAGCGGGACGGGAAACACTGAAGCTTTCTTT. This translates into CASSSGTGNTEAFF.

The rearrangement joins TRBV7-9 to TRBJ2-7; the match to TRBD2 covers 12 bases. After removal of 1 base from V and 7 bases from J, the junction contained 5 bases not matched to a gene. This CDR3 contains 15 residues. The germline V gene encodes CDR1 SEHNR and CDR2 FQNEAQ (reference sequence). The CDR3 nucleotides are TGTGCCAGCAGCTTAGATGTGGGACTAGCGGGTGAGCAGTACTTC. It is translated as CASSLDVGLAGEQYF.

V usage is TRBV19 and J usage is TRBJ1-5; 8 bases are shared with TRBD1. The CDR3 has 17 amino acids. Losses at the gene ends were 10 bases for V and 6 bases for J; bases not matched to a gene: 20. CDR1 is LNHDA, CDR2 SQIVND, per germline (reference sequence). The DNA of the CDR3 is TGTGCCACCTCCTCTCCGGGACAGGAGTTCTTTTTTCAGCCCCAGCATTTT. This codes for CATSSPGQEFFFQPQHF.

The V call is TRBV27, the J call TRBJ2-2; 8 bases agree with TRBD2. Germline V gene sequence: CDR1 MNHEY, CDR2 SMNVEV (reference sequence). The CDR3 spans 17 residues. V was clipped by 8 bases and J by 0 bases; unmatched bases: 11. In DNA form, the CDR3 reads TGTGCCAGCTCCCTAGACGAGACTAGCGCGAACACCGGGGAGCTGTTTTTT. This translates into CASSLDETSANTGELFF.

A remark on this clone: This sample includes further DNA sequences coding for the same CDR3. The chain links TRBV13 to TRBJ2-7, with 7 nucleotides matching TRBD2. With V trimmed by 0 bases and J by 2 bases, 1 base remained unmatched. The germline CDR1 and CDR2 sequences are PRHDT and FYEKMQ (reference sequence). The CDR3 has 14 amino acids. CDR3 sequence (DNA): TGTGCCAGCAGCTTAGGGGCGGGGGCCTACGAGCAGTACTTC. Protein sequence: CASSLGAGAYEQYF. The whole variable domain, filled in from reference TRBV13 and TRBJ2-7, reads AAGVIQSPRHLIKEKRETATLKCYPIPRHDTVYWYQQGPGQDPQFLISFYEKMQSDKGSIPDRFSAQQFSDYHSELNMSSLELGDSALYFCASSLGAGAYEQYFGPGTRLTVT.

CDR3 amino acids: CASSALLTGEAFF. The CDR3 DNA follows: TGTGCCAGCAGTGCACTTCTTACAGGGGAAGCTTTCTTT. The chain uses TRBV6-1 and TRBJ1-1; D perhaps matches TRBD1 (6 bases). This CDR3 has 13 residues. V shed 4 bases and J shed 8 bases, with 14 bases lying between them. Germline V lookup: CDR1 MNHNS, CDR2 SASEGT.

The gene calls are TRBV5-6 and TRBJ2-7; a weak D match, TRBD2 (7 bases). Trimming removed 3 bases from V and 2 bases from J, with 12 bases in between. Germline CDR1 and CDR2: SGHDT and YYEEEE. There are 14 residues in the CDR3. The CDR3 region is CASSSGAGAYEQYF. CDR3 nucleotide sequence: TGTGCCAGCAGCTCGGGGGCGGGGGCCTACGAGCAGTACTTC.

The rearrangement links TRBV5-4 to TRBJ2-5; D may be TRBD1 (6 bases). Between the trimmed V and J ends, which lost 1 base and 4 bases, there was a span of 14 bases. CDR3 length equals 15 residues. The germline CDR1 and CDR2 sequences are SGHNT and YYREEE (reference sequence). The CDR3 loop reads CASSLLSTGGETQYF. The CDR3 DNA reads TGTGCCAGCAGCTTGCTGTCGACAGGAGGAGAGACCCAGTACTTC.

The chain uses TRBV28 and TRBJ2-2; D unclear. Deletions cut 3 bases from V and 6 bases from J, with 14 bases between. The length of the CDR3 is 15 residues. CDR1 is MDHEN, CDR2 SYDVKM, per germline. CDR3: CASSFSVTTAGELFF. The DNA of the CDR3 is TGTGCCAGCAGTTTTTCTGTTACTACAGCCGGGGAGCTGTTTTTT.

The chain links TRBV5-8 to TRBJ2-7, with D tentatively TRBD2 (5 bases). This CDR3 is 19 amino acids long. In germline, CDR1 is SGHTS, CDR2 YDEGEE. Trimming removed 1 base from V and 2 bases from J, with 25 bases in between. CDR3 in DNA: TGTGCCAGCAGCTTGTCGACGAGAGAATCGGGTCCGACTACCTACGAGCAGTACTTC. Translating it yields CASSLSTRESGPTTYEQYF.

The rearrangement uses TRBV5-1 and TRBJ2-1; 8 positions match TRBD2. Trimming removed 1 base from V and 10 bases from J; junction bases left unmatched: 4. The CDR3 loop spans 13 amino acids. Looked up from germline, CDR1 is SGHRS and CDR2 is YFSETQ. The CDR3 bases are TGCGCCAGCAGCTTGCGGGAGGGCCTGGAGCAGTTCTTC. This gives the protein CASSLREGLEQFF.

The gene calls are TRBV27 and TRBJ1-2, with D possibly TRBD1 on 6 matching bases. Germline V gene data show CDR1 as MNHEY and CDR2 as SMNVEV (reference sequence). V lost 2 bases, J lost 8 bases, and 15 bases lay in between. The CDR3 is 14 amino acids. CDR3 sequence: CASSLLGGLEGYTF. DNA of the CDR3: TGTGCCAGCAGTTTACTGGGGGGGCTAGAGGGCTACACCTTC.

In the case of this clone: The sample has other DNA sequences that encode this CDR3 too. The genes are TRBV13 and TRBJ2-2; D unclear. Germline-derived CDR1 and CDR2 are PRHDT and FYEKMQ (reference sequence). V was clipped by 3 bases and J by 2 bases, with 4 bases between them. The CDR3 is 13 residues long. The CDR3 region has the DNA TGTGCCAGCAGCTTGGAAAACACCGGGGAGCTGTTTTTT. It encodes CASSLENTGELFF.

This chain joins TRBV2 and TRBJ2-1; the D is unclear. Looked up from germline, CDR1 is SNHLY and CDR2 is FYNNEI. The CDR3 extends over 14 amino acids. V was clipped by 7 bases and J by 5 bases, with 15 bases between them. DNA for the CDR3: TGTGCCAGCAAAGAAAAGGGATCGGACAATGAGCAGTTCTTC. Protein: CASKEKGSDNEQFF.

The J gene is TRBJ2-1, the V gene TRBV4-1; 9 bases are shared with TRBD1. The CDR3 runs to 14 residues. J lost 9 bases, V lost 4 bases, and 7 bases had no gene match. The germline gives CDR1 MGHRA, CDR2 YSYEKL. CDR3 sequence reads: CASSRGQGISEQFF. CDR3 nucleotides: TGCGCCAGCAGCCGAGGACAGGGGATTAGTGAGCAGTTCTTC.